This TCR beta chain was recorded in a study of beta chain features in type 1 diabetes. Findings and caveats of the study: Patients with Type 1 diabetes showed moderately but significantly shorter TCRB CDR3s in all four CD4+ subsets. Diminished insertions and augmented deletions at VDJ junctions characterized type 1 diabetes patients.

Every bit of the isolated RNA underwent reverse transcription, so sequencing read expressed TCRB transcripts. Using immunoSEQ multiplex PCR, the repertoire was profiled, and TCRdb retains in-frame clones only, with some absent. The sample yields fewer than 900,000 clones, roughly 17% seen once. Isolation of CD4+ naive, central memory, regulatory and stem cell-like memory cells was achieved by sorting via CD45RO/CCR7/CD25/CD127/CD95/CD27. This clone was seen only a few times. Antigen unknown. Germline CDR1 is KGHSH and CDR2 is LQKENI. V was clipped by 2 bases and J by 2 bases; unmatched bases: 6. The CDR3 is 15 amino acids.

This rearrangement joins TRBV18 to TRBJ2-7, with 7 bases lining up with TRBD1. The sequenced sample was naive CD4+ T cells from blood. The clonotype originates from a young woman in good health. The CDR3 region has the DNA TGTGCCAGCTCACCAGACAGGGCTCAAACCTACGAGCAGTACTTC. It translates to CASSPDRAQTYEQYF.